The 5 T cell receptor beta chains in this list originate from one sample, sequenced in a study of post-analysis software for immune sequencing data. Study conclusions and caveats: When patients were compared with controls, four to six TRBV segments were more frequent, TRBV5-6, TRBV5-1 and TRBV20-1 among them.

TCR beta libraries were prepared from cDNA with unique molecular identifiers. TCRdb processed the PCR reads anew with MiXCR; each CDR3 protein has one entry. The sample has hundreds of thousands of distinct CDR3 sequences, 53% seen once. Their cognate antigens are unknown. Sample: blood. These receptors all come from a girl under 18 with multiple sclerosis.

A single count supports this clonotype. The chain is built from TRBV2 and TRBJ2-5; TRBD2 agrees at 7 bases. The closer fit of TRBJ2-7 to the DNA end suggests the J call may be wrong. The CDR3 consists of 13 residues. Per the germline V gene, CDR1 is SNHLY and CDR2 is FYNNEI. DNA for the CDR3: TGTGCCAGCCGTCGGGGGGAAGGGTACGAGCAGTACTTC. The encoded protein is CASRRGEGYEQYF.

This clonotype was detected only a few times. This chain uses TRBV6-5 with TRBJ2-1; 9 nucleotides align to TRBD2. V dropped 3 bases and J dropped 9; count of bases not matched to a gene: 9. Germline V gene lookup returns CDR1 MNHEY and CDR2 SVGAGI. This CDR3 comprises 15 residues. The CDR3 nucleotides read TGTGCCAGCAGTTATTTGCAGCGGGAGGTGAGTGAGCAGTTCTTC. It encodes CASSYLQREVSEQFF.

V gene TRBV6-5 combines with J gene TRBJ2-7; D is uncertain. Per the germline V gene, CDR1 is MNHEY and CDR2 is SVGAGI. CDR3 size: 14 residues. Trimming removed 6 bases from V and 12 bases from J, with 24 bases in between. CDR3 bases: TGTGCCAGCAGACGCGCCACGATGAAAGAGACCCGGTACTTC. It encodes CASRRATMKETRYF.

A few counts support this clonotype. This chain joins TRBV27 and TRBJ2-4; TRBD2 agrees at 9 bases. The CDR3 covers 18 residues. Germline-derived CDR1 and CDR2 are MNHEY and SMNVEV (reference sequence). V shed 5 bases and J 1 base; nucleotides not matched to a gene: 12. For the CDR3, the DNA is TGTGCCAGCAGTCCAACCACAGGGGCGGGAGGGGCCAAAAACATTCAGTACTTC. Its translation is CASSPTTGAGGAKNIQYF.

This clonotype was counted between two and nine times. The rearrangement joins TRBV20-1 to TRBJ2-5; TRBD2 matches at 12 bases. Judging by the DNA end, TRBJ2-7 fits better; the J call may be wrong. Germline V gene sequence: CDR1 DFQATT, CDR2 SNEGSKA (reference sequence). This CDR3 is built from 19 residues. CDR3 DNA: TGCAGTGCTAGAGCCCCTAGCGGACTAGCGGGAACTGTATTTTACGAGCAGTACTTC. Its protein is CSARAPSGLAGTVFYEQYF.